The clone carrying this T cell receptor (beta chain) occurred a few times. The antigen remains undetermined. Authors' analysis steps: For papillary thyroid cancer, a distant-metastasis classifier was constructed from CDR3 differences observed across clinicopathological groups. MiXCR reprocessed the PCR reads for TCRdb. In this record, the V and J calls reflect TCRdb's handling and not the investigators' own analysis. The table lists about 20,000 clones, roughly 20% of them singletons. This entry belongs to a study of metastatic and nonmetastatic thyroid tumors. General study results and limits: Significantly higher TCR beta diversity was reportedly seen in malignant thyroid tumors than benign nodules, in blood and tumor.

V was trimmed by 6 bases and J by 1 base, leaving 7 bases between them. The CDR3 has 13 amino acids. Germline-derived CDR1 and CDR2 are MNHNS and SASEGT. The entire patient cohort was treatment-naive prior to thyroid surgery. The source is a male donor with papillary thyroid cancer or a benign thyroid nodule (not recorded which). Some clones in this sample may be carry-over from other donors' samples. The rearrangement uses TRBV6-1 and TRBJ1-5; D is unresolved. Sequencing was performed on tumor tissue. CDR3 in amino acids: CASRVDSNQPQHF. CDR3 DNA sequence: TGTGCCAGCAGGGTGGACAGCAATCAGCCCCAGCATTTT.